Presented here are 10 T cell receptor beta chains from one specimen sequenced in a study of CD8 T cells in ankylosing spondylitis. MiXCR, run by TCRdb on the 5' RACE reads, gives a single entry per CDR3 protein. The sample lists 210,000 or so distinct CDR3 sequences, approximately 7.6% occurring once. The source material was blood, either unsorted or a sorted T cell fraction (not recorded which). Receptor source: a female donor with ankylosing spondylitis or in good health (not recorded which).

This clonotype has only a few counts. The chain carries TRBV27 and TRBJ2-2, with D possibly being TRBD1 (6 bases). From germline, CDR1 is MNHEY and CDR2 SMNVEV (reference sequence). The CDR3 is 16 amino acids. The V and J ends lost 7 bases and 3 bases respectively, with 18 bases between them. DNA of the CDR3: TGTGCCAGCATCCCCACAGCGAACAGGGACACCGGGGAGCTGTTTTTT. Residues: CASIPTANRDTGELFF.

This clonotype showed up many times. This rearrangement joins TRBV20-1 to TRBJ2-5; 8 positions agree with TRBD1. The ends lost 0 bases at V and 3 bases at J; junction bases unmatched: 6. There are 15 residues in the CDR3. Germline loops: CDR1 DFQATT, CDR2 SNEGSKA (reference sequence). The CDR3 protein is CSARDWGQVEETQYF. DNA for the CDR3: TGCAGTGCTAGAGATTGGGGACAGGTTGAAGAGACCCAGTACTTC.

Notes on this clonotype: A much larger clone lies one base from this, so it may be a read error. This chain joins TRBV7-6 and TRBJ2-1; tentative D call: TRBD1 (6 bases). Germline CDR1 and CDR2: SGHVS and FNYEAQ. This CDR3 has 15 amino acids. The CDR3 DNA sequence: TGTACCAGCAGCCCAGGGGTAGACTCTTACAATGAGCAGTTCTTC. Translated: CTSSPGVDSYNEQFF.

This clonotype was seen once. The V call is TRBV7-2, the J call TRBJ2-3; TRBD2 matches 10 bases. V trimming: 2 bases; J trimming: 5 bases; junction bases outside the gene matches: 7. This CDR3 region has 16 residues. Germline lookup yields CDR1 SGHTA and CDR2 FQGNSA. The CDR3 DNA follows: TGTGCCAGCAGCTTATCTCTAGCGGGAGATGGAGATACGCAGTATTTT. Amino acids: CASSLSLAGDGDTQYF.

This clonotype was detected many times. This chain joins TRBV29-1 and TRBJ1-1; a weak D match, TRBD1 (5 bases). Germline V gene lookup returns CDR1 SQVTM and CDR2 ANQGSEA. This CDR3 spans 14 amino acids. Trimming shortened V by 6 bases and J by 3 bases, and 17 bases separated the two germline ends. In DNA form, the CDR3 reads TGCAGCGTGGACGCCGGGACGCCATACACTGAAGCTTTCTTT. It translates to CSVDAGTPYTEAFF.

This clonotype appeared many times. V is TRBV6-2 or TRBV6-3 and J is TRBJ2-7, with D perhaps TRBD2 (5 bases). Trimming removed 0 bases from V and 5 bases from J, with 14 bases in between. From germline, CDR1 is MNHEY and CDR2 SVGEGT. The CDR3 sequence is 15 residues long. The CDR3 DNA reads TGTGCCAGCAGTTACTCGGCGCGATGGGAGAACGAGCAGTACTTC. This sequence encodes CASSYSARWENEQYF.

The rearrangement links TRBV6-2 or TRBV6-3 to TRBJ1-5; D gene ambiguous. V lost 6 bases to trimming and J lost 1 base, with 13 bases between them. Germline values: CDR1 MNHEY, CDR2 SVGEGT. The CDR3 runs 15 residues. CDR3 protein: CASSSPDRSNQPQHF. The DNA for the CDR3 is TGTGCCAGCAGCTCCCCGGACCGGAGCAATCAGCCCCAGCATTTT.

This clonotype was detected ten times or more. The chain has TRBV4-3 and TRBJ2-3; the match to TRBD1 covers 7 bases. The CDR3 contains 17 residues. Germline CDR1 LGHNA, CDR2 YSLEER. J was trimmed by 5 bases and V by 0 bases; bases with no gene match: 11. This chain's CDR3 is CASSQDVGRGTKDTQYF. In DNA form, the CDR3 reads TGCGCCAGCAGCCAAGATGTCGGCAGGGGGACAAAAGATACGCAGTATTTT.

In its sample, this clonotype was seen a few times. This may arise from a read error, as a much more abundant clone is one base away. V usage is TRBV5-5 and J usage is TRBJ2-1; D is uncertain. Trimming left V 3 bases short and J 3 bases short, with 13 bases between. The CDR3 runs 15 residues. Germline CDR1 SGHKS, CDR2 YYEKEE (reference sequence). As DNA, the CDR3 is TGTGCCAGCAGCTCCGCCCTATCAAGCTACAATGAGCAGTTCTTC. Protein sequence: CASSSALSSYNEQFF.

This clonotype was counted at least ten times. The chain is built from TRBV6-2 or TRBV6-3 and TRBJ2-3; TRBD1 is a possible D gene (6 bases). The CDR3 totals 15 residues. Trimming removed 4 bases from V and 4 bases from J, with 15 bases in between. CDR1 is MNHEY and CDR2 is SVGEGT in the germline V gene. The CDR3 sequence: CASSLPGNRADTQYF. The CDR3 bases are TGTGCCAGCAGTTTACCAGGGAACAGGGCAGATACGCAGTATTTT.